The 29 T cell receptor beta chains below all came from one sample that was sequenced in a study of early T cells in non-severe SARS-CoV-2 infection. MiXCR, applied by TCRdb to the 5' RACE reads, yields one record per CDR3 protein. The table includes tens of thousands of distinct CDR3 sequences, roughly an eighth detected once. Material for sequencing was whole blood. The origin of the receptors is an adult who was a healthcare worker with PCR-confirmed SARS-CoV-2 infection or an uninfected control (not recorded which).

This clonotype has a count of ten or more. V and J are TRBV2 and TRBJ1-4; tentatively, D is TRBD1 (5 bases). The germline V gene encodes CDR1 SNHLY and CDR2 FYNNEI. The CDR3 consists of 15 residues. V dropped 4 bases and J dropped 7 bases, with 16 bases sitting between them. As DNA, the CDR3 is TGTGCCAGCAGTGCGGCTTTGGGAAGGGGTGAAAAACTGTTTTTT. Its translation is CASSAALGRGEKLFF.

This sequence joins TRBV28 and TRBJ2-7, with a possible D match to TRBD2 (5 bases). Germline-derived CDR1 and CDR2 are MDHEN and SYDVKM. This CDR3 is built from 15 residues. V was clipped by 5 bases and J by 3 bases, with 17 bases between them. In DNA form, the CDR3 reads TGTGCCAGCAGTCTAACCCGGGATCTCGACTACGAGCAGTACTTC. Its translation: CASSLTRDLDYEQYF.

The table lists this clonotype with many counts. The rearrangement joins TRBV4-2 to TRBJ2-1; 10 nucleotides agree with TRBD2. Trimming removed 3 bases from V and 0 bases from J; junction bases left unmatched: 5. Germline CDR1 LGHNA, CDR2 YNFKEQ. CDR3 length equals 17 residues. The CDR3 DNA sequence: TGTGCCAGCAGCCAGGAACCTAGCGGGAGCTCCTACAATGAGCAGTTCTTC. Translating it yields CASSQEPSGSSYNEQFF.

V is TRBV29-1 and J is TRBJ2-7; D is perhaps TRBD1 (5 bases). V dropped 3 bases and J dropped 0 bases, with 9 bases sitting between them. Germline assignment: CDR1 SQVTM and CDR2 ANQGSEA. The CDR3 sequence is 13 residues long. CDR3 DNA sequence: TGCAGCGTTGAGGCGACAGACTCCTACGAGCAGTACTTC. This encodes CSVEATDSYEQYF.

This clonotype was recorded many times. The genes are TRBV19 and TRBJ1-5; TRBD1 is a possible D gene (6 bases). V shed 5 bases and J shed 0 bases, with 26 bases lying between them. Germline V gene sequence: CDR1 LNHDA, CDR2 SQIVND (reference sequence). This CDR3 is built from 20 residues. CDR3 amino acids: CASSLYHDRILAGSNQPQHF. Written as DNA, the CDR3 is TGTGCCAGTAGTCTTTACCACGACAGGATTTTAGCGGGTAGCAATCAGCCCCAGCATTTT.

The chain recombines TRBV7-2 with TRBJ2-5, with 12 bases aligning to TRBD2. J was trimmed by 2 bases and V by 5 bases; bases with no gene match: 3. This CDR3 is 15 amino acids long. The germline V gene has CDR1 SGHTA and CDR2 FQGNSA. CDR3 sequence reads: CASSPTSGRQETQYF. In DNA form, the CDR3 reads TGTGCCAGCAGCCCGACTAGCGGGAGACAAGAGACCCAGTACTTC.

CDR3 nucleotides: TGCGCCAGCAGCTTGATTCCGAATTTAGAAAAACTGTTTTTT. Translation: CASSLIPNLEKLFF. This sequence joins TRBV5-1 and TRBJ1-4; D gene unclear. Between the trimmed V and J ends, which lost 1 base and 8 bases, there was a span of 12 bases. The CDR3 spans 14 residues. Germline V lookup: CDR1 SGHRS, CDR2 YFSETQ.

The chain uses TRBV6-2 or TRBV6-3 and TRBJ2-3; 16 bases are a match to TRBD2. The CDR3 runs to 17 residues. Germline V lookup: CDR1 MNHEY, CDR2 SVGEGT. V shed 4 bases, J shed 3 bases, and the junction held 4 bases outside the gene matches. As DNA, the CDR3 is TGTGCCAGCAGTTCGGGACTAGCGGGGGGGCCAACAGATACGCAGTATTTT. This sequence encodes CASSSGLAGGPTDTQYF.

CDR3 protein: CASSPLNRVPSNQPQHF. The CDR3, as DNA: TGTGCCAGCAGTCCCCTAAACAGGGTTCCGAGCAATCAGCCCCAGCATTTT. V usage is TRBV28 and J usage is TRBJ1-5, with D possibly TRBD1 on 6 matching bases. Trimming stripped 5 bases from V and 1 base from J, with 18 bases between. The germline CDR1 and CDR2 sequences are MDHEN and SYDVKM. The CDR3 has 17 amino acids.

This clonotype was recorded many times. V is TRBV7-8 and J is TRBJ2-2; TRBD2 aligns across 9 bases. Germline V gene lookup returns CDR1 SGHVS and CDR2 FQNEAQ. This CDR3 is built from 18 residues. The junction had 17 bases not matched to a gene; V was cut back by 5 bases and J by 7 bases. The CDR3 coding sequence is TGTGCCAGCAGCAGCCAACCACCGGGACTAGCCGCCGTCGGGGAGCTGTTTTTT. Its protein is CASSSQPPGLAAVGELFF.

At least ten counts were recorded for this clonotype. The V and J genes are TRBV3-1 and TRBJ2-3; D unresolved. The CDR3 is made up of 16 amino acids. Trimming pared 1 base from V and 2 bases from J, leaving 13 bases between. The germline V gene has CDR1 LGHDT and CDR2 YNNKEL (reference sequence). In DNA, the CDR3 is TGTGCCAGCAGCCAAGGATCCAACTTCTTCACAGATACGCAGTATTTT. Protein: CASSQGSNFFTDTQYF.

The gene calls are TRBV28 and TRBJ2-2, with 8 nucleotides matching TRBD1. Trimming removed 5 bases from V and 3 bases from J; junction bases left unmatched: 2. Germline V gives CDR1 MDHEN, CDR2 SYDVKM. CDR3 length: 14 residues. The CDR3 nucleotides are TGTGCCAGCAGTGTGACAGGGGACACCGGGGAGCTGTTTTTT. It codes for CASSVTGDTGELFF.

This clonotype appeared many times. The chain combines TRBV6-5 with TRBJ2-1; TRBD2 is a possible D gene (5 bases). The V end lost 0 bases, the J end lost 2 bases, and 8 bases lay between the germline ends. Germline CDR1 reads MNHEY; CDR2 reads SVGAGI. CDR3 length: 15 residues. The CDR3 protein is CASSYSREPYNEQFF. As DNA, the CDR3 is TGTGCCAGCAGTTACTCGAGGGAACCCTACAATGAGCAGTTCTTC.

This clonotype was detected many times. V is TRBV6-1 and J is TRBJ1-1; possibly TRBD1 for D (5 bases). CDR1 and CDR2 from the germline V gene are MNHNS and SASEGT. V was clipped by 1 base and J by 1 base, with 13 bases between them. The length of the CDR3 is 16 residues. CDR3 coding DNA: TGTGCCAGCAGTGAAGTTGGTGTCGGGACGAACACTGAAGCTTTCTTT. It is translated as CASSEVGVGTNTEAFF.

This clonotype has only a few counts. The rearrangement uses TRBV20-1 and TRBJ2-1; tentative D call: TRBD2 (6 bases). There are 12 residues in the CDR3. The V end lost 4 bases, the J end lost 5 bases, and 9 bases lay between the germline ends. Per the germline V gene, CDR1 is DFQATT and CDR2 is SNEGSKA (reference sequence). For the CDR3, the DNA is TGCAGTGCTACGGGACTGCACAATGAGCAGTTCTTC. Residues: CSATGLHNEQFF.

A word on this clonotype: This clone may be a read error of a much larger clone one base away. The chain links TRBV7-6 to TRBJ1-5; TRBD1 agrees at 9 bases. Germline V gene sequence: CDR1 SGHVS, CDR2 FNYEAQ. V dropped 4 bases and J dropped 9; count of bases not matched to a gene: 13. The CDR3 is made up of 16 amino acids. The CDR3 sequence: CASSSSPGQGRWPQHF. CDR3 nucleotide sequence: TGTGCCAGCAGCTCTTCCCCGGGACAGGGCCGCTGGCCCCAGCATTTT.

This clonotype was detected only once. The chain uses TRBV28 and TRBJ2-4, with 7 bases fitting TRBD2. The CDR3 length is 16 residues. The germline V gene encodes CDR1 MDHEN and CDR2 SYDVKM. The J segment lost 0 bases and the V segment lost 3 bases, leaving 5 bases of the junction unmatched. The CDR3 loop reads CASSFGGRGAKNIQYF. CDR3 sequence (DNA): TGTGCCAGCAGTTTTGGCGGGAGAGGAGCCAAAAACATTCAGTACTTC.

A word on this clonotype: A read error is possible here, since a much larger clone lies one base away. CDR3 residues: CASSSLAGPTGERFF. CDR3 DNA: TGTGCCAGCAGCTCATTAGCGGGACCAACCGGGGAGCGGTTTTTT. V and J are TRBV7-9 and TRBJ2-2; 8 bases agree with TRBD2. The CDR3 loop spans 15 amino acids. Germline V gene data show CDR1 as SEHNR and CDR2 as FQNEAQ (reference sequence). The complete variable domain, with remaining parts taken from reference TRBV7-9 and TRBJ2-2, reads DTGVSQNPRHKITKRGQNVTFRCDPISEHNRLYWYRQTLGQGPEFLTYFQNEAQLEKSRLLSDRFSAERPKGSFSTLEIQRTEQGDSAMYLCASSSLAGPTGERFFGEGSRLTVL.

This clonotype occurred many times. This chain connects TRBV7-9 to TRBJ2-1, with TRBD2 matching 8 bases. In germline, CDR1 is SEHNR, CDR2 FQNEAQ (reference sequence). This CDR3 is built from 21 residues. The junction had 21 bases not matched to a gene; V was cut back by 5 bases and J by 0 bases. CDR3 nucleotide sequence: TGTGCCAGCAGCCTGACAGGCGGGACTAGGTCCATCCTAAGCTCCTACAATGAGCAGTTCTTC. This codes for CASSLTGGTRSILSSYNEQFF.

This clonotype was seen ten or more times. This chain joins TRBV4-3 and TRBJ2-1, with 12 bases fitting TRBD2. The CDR3 contains 17 residues. Unmatched junction bases numbered 6, after V lost 0 bases and J lost 6 bases. Germline CDR1 and CDR2: LGHNA and YSLEER. CDR3 DNA: TGCGCCAGCAGCCAAGAGGCACTAGCGGGAGGTCCCAATGAGCAGTTCTTC. It is translated as CASSQEALAGGPNEQFF.

This rearrangement joins TRBV2 to TRBJ2-7; TRBD2 might be the D (6 bases). The CDR3 runs to 14 residues. The germline gives CDR1 SNHLY, CDR2 FYNNEI. The V gene lost 3 bases and the J gene lost 2 bases, with 11 bases spanning the gap. CDR3 region: CASSDGTAAYEQYF. CDR3 DNA: TGTGCCAGCAGTGACGGGACTGCAGCCTACGAGCAGTACTTC.

This clonotype showed up many times. The V call is TRBV7-2, the J call TRBJ2-1; D possibly corresponds to TRBD2 (5 bases). CDR3 length: 15 amino acids. The germline V gene encodes CDR1 SGHTA and CDR2 FQGNSA. Trimming pared 5 bases from V and 9 bases from J, leaving 20 bases between. CDR3 protein: CASSKPGTQFFEQFF. The CDR3 DNA reads TGTGCCAGCAGCAAACCGGGAACGCAGTTCTTTGAGCAGTTCTTC. Together with reference TRBV7-2 and TRBJ2-1, the CDR3 gives the full variable domain: GAGVSQSPSNKVTEKGKDVELRCDPISGHTALYWYRQSLGQGLEFLIYFQGNSAPDKSGLPSDRFSAERTGGSVSTLTIQRTQQEDSAVYLCASSKPGTQFFEQFFGPGTRLTVL.

The chain couples TRBV28 to TRBJ1-6; D is ambiguous. The CDR3 is 14 amino acids. Germline assignment: CDR1 MDHEN and CDR2 SYDVKM. The V gene lost 5 bases and the J gene lost 7 bases, with 12 bases spanning the gap. CDR3: CASSRRVGNSPLHF. DNA of the CDR3: TGTGCCAGCAGTCGCCGGGTGGGGAATTCACCCCTCCACTTT. Using reference TRBV28 and TRBJ1-6 for the parts outside the CDR3, the full variable domain is DVKVTQSSRYLVKRTGEKVFLECVQDMDHENMFWYRQDPGLGLRLIYFSYDVKMKEKGDIPEGYSVSREKKERFSLILESASTNQTSMYLCASSRRVGNSPLHFGNGTRLTVT.

The rearrangement joins TRBV29-1 to TRBJ1-5, with 7 bases identical to TRBD1. CDR3 length: 12 residues. Germline V gene lookup returns CDR1 SQVTM and CDR2 ANQGSEA. V was clipped by 5 bases and J by 4 bases; unmatched bases: 2. CDR3: CSVQQGNQPQHF. The CDR3 bases are TGCAGCGTTCAACAGGGGAATCAGCCCCAGCATTTT.

This clonotype was seen many times. V usage is TRBV7-6 and J usage is TRBJ2-7; D is ambiguous. The V end lost 2 bases, the J end lost 3 bases, and 8 bases lay between the germline ends. The CDR3 contains 13 residues. Germline V gene data show CDR1 as SGHVS and CDR2 as FNYEAQ. The CDR3 DNA reads as TGTGCCAGCAGCTTATCTGGGGTCTACGAGCAGTACTTC. It encodes CASSLSGVYEQYF.

This clonotype was detected many times. This chain uses TRBV7-2 with TRBJ2-7; 8 nucleotides match TRBD2. Germline V gives CDR1 SGHTA, CDR2 FQGNSA. The J segment lost 3 bases and the V segment lost 5 bases, leaving 21 bases of the junction unmatched. This CDR3 spans 19 amino acids. This CDR3 is CASSRSPGGLLGRYYEQYF. The CDR3 bases are TGTGCCAGCAGCCGGTCCCCGGGGGGGCTCCTCGGAAGATACTACGAGCAGTACTTC.

This clonotype occurred many times. The rearrangement uses TRBV18 and TRBJ1-1, with no clear D. The CDR3 is 12 residues long. The germline CDR1 and CDR2 sequences are KGHSH and LQKENI. With 3 bases removed from V and 2 bases from J, the gap between germline ends came to 4 bases. The CDR3 is CASSPSNTEAFF. CDR3 sequence (DNA): TGTGCCAGCTCACCCTCTAACACTGAAGCTTTCTTT.

This clonotype showed up just a few times. J is TRBJ2-1 and V is TRBV5-1; 10 nucleotides align to TRBD2. This CDR3 region has 18 residues. Germline V CDR1 and CDR2: SGHRS, YFSETQ. The V gene end was trimmed by 4 bases and the J gene end by 0 bases; junction bases not matched to a gene: 10. Written as DNA, the CDR3 is TGCGCCAGCAGCCGTGGACTAGCGGCGACCAGCTCCTACAATGAGCAGTTCTTC. Encoded protein: CASSRGLAATSSYNEQFF.

This clonotype was seen at least ten times. This chain uses TRBV14 with TRBJ2-2, with D perhaps TRBD1 (6 bases). CDR3 size: 15 residues. Trimming took 4 bases from V and 1 from J, leaving 10 bases between them. Germline V gives CDR1 SGHDN, CDR2 FVKESK. CDR3: CASSPRTVNTGELFF. The CDR3 nucleotides are TGTGCCAGCAGCCCCCGGACAGTGAACACCGGGGAGCTGTTTTTT.